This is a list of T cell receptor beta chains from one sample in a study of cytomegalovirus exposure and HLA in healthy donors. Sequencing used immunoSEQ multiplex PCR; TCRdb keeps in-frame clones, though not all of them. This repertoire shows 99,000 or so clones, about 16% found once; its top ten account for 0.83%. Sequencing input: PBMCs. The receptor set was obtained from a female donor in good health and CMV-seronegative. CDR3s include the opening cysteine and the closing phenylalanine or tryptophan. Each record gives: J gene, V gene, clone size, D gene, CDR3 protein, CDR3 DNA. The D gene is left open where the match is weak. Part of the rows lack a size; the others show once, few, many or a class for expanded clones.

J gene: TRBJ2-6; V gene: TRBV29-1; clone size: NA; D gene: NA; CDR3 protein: CSVRLGSSGANVLTF; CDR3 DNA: TGCAGCGTCCGGCTGGGCAGCTCTGGGGCCAACGTCCTGACTTTC
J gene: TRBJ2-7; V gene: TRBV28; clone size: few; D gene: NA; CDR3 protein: CASRGVGAYEQYF; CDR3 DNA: TGTGCCAGCAGGGGTGTCGGGGCCTACGAGCAGTACTTC
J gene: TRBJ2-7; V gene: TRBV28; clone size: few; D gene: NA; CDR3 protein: CASSVSGIAYEQYF; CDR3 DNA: TGTGCCAGCAGCGTCTCAGGGATAGCCTACGAGCAGTACTTC
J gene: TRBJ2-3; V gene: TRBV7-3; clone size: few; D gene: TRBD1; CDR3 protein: CASSLTGGWSTDTQYF; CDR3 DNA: TGTGCCAGCAGCCTTACAGGGGGGTGGAGCACAGATACGCAGTATTTT
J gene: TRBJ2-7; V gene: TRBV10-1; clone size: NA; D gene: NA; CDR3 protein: CASSSSGYEQYF; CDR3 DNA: TGCGCCAGCTCCTCCTCAGGGTACGAGCAGTACTTC
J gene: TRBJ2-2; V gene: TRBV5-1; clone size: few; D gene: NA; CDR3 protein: CASSFGAANTGELFF; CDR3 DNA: TGCGCCAGCAGCTTCGGAGCGGCGAACACCGGGGAGCTGTTTTTT
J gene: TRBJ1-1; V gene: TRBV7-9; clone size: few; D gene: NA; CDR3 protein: CASSLGAPEAFF; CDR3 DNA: TGTGCCAGCAGCTTAGGGGCGCCGGAAGCTTTCTTT
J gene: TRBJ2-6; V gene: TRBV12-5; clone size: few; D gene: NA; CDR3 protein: CASGLVSGGYSGANVLTF; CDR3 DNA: TGTGCTAGTGGTTTGGTTAGTGGGGGGTACTCTGGGGCCAACGTCCTGACTTTC
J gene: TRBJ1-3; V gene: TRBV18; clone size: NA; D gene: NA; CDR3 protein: CASSPQDSGNTIYF; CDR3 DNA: TGTGCCAGCTCACCTCAGGACAGTGGAAACACCATATATTTT
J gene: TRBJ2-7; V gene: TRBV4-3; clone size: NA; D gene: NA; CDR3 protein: CASSQVRGLGLYEQYF; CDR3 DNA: TGCGCCAGCAGCCAAGTTCGGGGACTCGGCTTGTACGAGCAGTACTTC
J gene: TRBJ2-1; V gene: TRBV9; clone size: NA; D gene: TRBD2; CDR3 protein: CASSAGLAGGAYNEQFF; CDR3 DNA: TGTGCCAGCAGCGCAGGACTAGCGGGGGGCGCCTACAATGAGCAGTTCTTC
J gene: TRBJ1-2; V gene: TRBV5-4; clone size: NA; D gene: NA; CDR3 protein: CASSFDGNYGYTF; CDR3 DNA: TGTGCCAGCAGCTTTGACGGGAACTATGGCTACACCTTC
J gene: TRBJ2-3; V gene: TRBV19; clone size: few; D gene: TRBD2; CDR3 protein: CASRTSTSGGTDTQYF; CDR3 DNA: TGTGCCAGTAGGACCTCGACTAGCGGGGGAACAGATACGCAGTATTTT
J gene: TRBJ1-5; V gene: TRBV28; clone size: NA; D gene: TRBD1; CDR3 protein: CASSFGGQGVNQPQHF; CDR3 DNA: TGTGCCAGCAGTTTCGGGGGACAGGGGGTCAATCAGCCCCAGCATTTT
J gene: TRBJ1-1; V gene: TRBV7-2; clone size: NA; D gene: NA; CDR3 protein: CASSPRQADAFF; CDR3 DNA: TGTGCCAGCAGCCCCAGACAGGCGGACGCTTTCTTT